These 5 T cell receptor beta chains were sequenced from one sample in a study of shared clonotypes between healthy human individuals. Measured with immunoSEQ multiplex PCR; TCRdb has only the in-frame clones, and not every one. The data contain roughly 2.2 million clones, 85% to 95% of them singletons. Material for sequencing was naive CD4+ T cells from PBMCs. The subset is: CD45RA+ positively selected. These receptors were obtained from a man aged 18-30 years in good health. Some clones in this sample may be carry-over from other donors' samples.

This clone was recorded once. V gene TRBV4-1 combines with J gene TRBJ2-7, with 10 bases that match TRBD1. V was pared by 8 bases and J by 1 base, with 8 bases of the junction left unmatched. The CDR3 spans 15 residues. The germline gives CDR1 MGHRA, CDR2 YSYEKL. The CDR3 sequence is CASGSDRGRSYEQYF. The DNA for the CDR3 is TGCGCCAGCGGGTCAGACAGGGGGCGATCCTACGAGCAGTACTTC.

This sequence joins TRBV28 and TRBJ1-2, with a tentative D call TRBD1 (6 bases). The CDR3 length is 16 residues. Looked up from germline, CDR1 is MDHEN and CDR2 is SYDVKM. Trimming shortened V by 5 bases and J by 4 bases, and 20 bases separated the two germline ends. The CDR3 coding sequence is TGTGCCAGCAGTGGAGGGGGGGCGGCTCCCTTCTATGGCTACACCTTC. Its translation: CASSGGGAAPFYGYTF.

This clone came up once. This may arise from a read error, as a much more abundant clone is one base away. The chain has TRBV19 and TRBJ2-7; no firm D call. Looked up from germline, CDR1 is LNHDA and CDR2 is SQIVND (reference sequence). This CDR3 spans 11 amino acids. Trimming pared 5 bases from V and 2 bases from J, leaving 4 bases between. The CDR3 sequence is CASSSPYEQYF. The CDR3 bases are TGTGCCAGTAGTTCCCCCTACGAGCAGTACTTC.

The rearrangement joins TRBV4-3 to TRBJ1-1; a weak D match, TRBD1 (5 bases). This CDR3 region has 15 residues. Germline V gives CDR1 LGHNA, CDR2 YSLEER. The germline V and J ends were trimmed by 8 bases and 1 base, with 17 bases remaining between them. The CDR3 spells CASGYRGGANTEAFF. The CDR3 region has the DNA TGCGCCAGCGGTTATCGTGGAGGGGCGAACACTGAAGCTTTCTTT.

This clone was seen only once. This chain uses TRBV7-2 with TRBJ2-7; no clear D. Deletions cut 1 base from V and 3 bases from J, with 7 bases between. The CDR3 contains 13 residues. The germline V gene has CDR1 SGHTA and CDR2 FQGNSA. Written as DNA, the CDR3 is TGTGCCAGCAGCTTAGTCCTCAACTACGAGCAGTACTTC. Its protein product is CASSLVLNYEQYF.